Listed here are 29 T cell receptor beta chains from one sample, sequenced in a study of breast tumors, draining lymph nodes, adjacent tissues. MiXCR, applied by TCRdb to the multiplex PCR reads, yields one record per CDR3 protein. The sample includes 45,000 or so distinct CDR3 sequences, more than 20% seen only once; the top ten take 6.5% to 8%. The sample was breast tumor tissue. These receptors were obtained from a female donor with breast cancer. Some clones in this sample may be carry-over from other donors' samples.

This clonotype was counted at least ten times. The chain joins TRBV12-1 to TRBJ1-2; the table gives TRBD1 as D, unverified against the DNA. TRBV12-1 is given as a pseudogene. CDR3 size: 16 residues. The DNA for the CDR3 is TGTGCCAGCAGCTTTTCGACAGGCCGGTGGCGGTATGGCTACACCTTC. It specifies CASSFSTGRWRYGYTF.

The table lists this clonotype with many counts. The chain has TRBV2 and TRBJ1-5; TRBD1 agrees at 9 bases. Losses at the gene ends were 6 bases for V and 5 bases for J; bases not matched to a gene: 14. CDR1 and CDR2 from the germline V gene are SNHLY and FYNNEI. CDR3 length: 17 residues. The CDR3 loop reads CASSNSGQGTVYQPQHF. CDR3 coding DNA: TGTGCCAGCAGCAATTCGGGACAGGGTACAGTCTATCAGCCCCAGCATTTT.

In this sample, this clonotype turned up many times. The chain carries TRBV24-1 and TRBJ2-1, with D possibly being TRBD1 (5 bases). Trimming stripped 3 bases from V and 3 bases from J, with 8 bases between. The CDR3 totals 14 residues. Germline lookup yields CDR1 KGHDR and CDR2 SFDVKD. CDR3 nucleotides: TGTGCCACCAGTGATAGGGGCCTCTACAATGAGCAGTTCTTC. Residues: CATSDRGLYNEQFF.

The chain is built from TRBV12-3 or TRBV12-4 and TRBJ2-1, with 8 bases matching TRBD1. V dropped 7 bases and J dropped 3; count of bases not matched to a gene: 11. The CDR3 length is 16 residues. The CDR3 here is CASTHLRDRLYNEQFF. CDR3 coding DNA: TGTGCCAGCACACACCTCCGGGACAGGCTCTACAATGAGCAGTTCTTC.

This clonotype was counted only a few times. The genes are TRBV5-1 and TRBJ2-1; D is possibly TRBD2 (6 bases). Germline V gene lookup returns CDR1 SGHRS and CDR2 YFSETQ. The V gene lost 0 bases and the J gene lost 2 bases, with 6 bases spanning the gap. This CDR3 is built from 14 residues. CDR3 bases: TGCGCCAGCAGCTTGGGCGGGGCCTACAATGAGCAGTTCTTC. This translates into CASSLGGAYNEQFF. Together with reference TRBV5-1 and TRBJ2-1, the CDR3 gives the full variable domain: KAGVTQTPRYLIKTRGQQVTLSCSPISGHRSVSWYQQTPGQGLQFLFEYFSETQRNKGNFPGRFSGRQFSNSRSEMNVSTLELGDSALYLCASSLGGAYNEQFFGPGTRLTVL.

This clonotype was seen more than once but under ten times. The chain couples TRBV19 to TRBJ1-1; no firm D call. Trimming stripped 3 bases from V and 0 bases from J, with 8 bases between. This CDR3 contains 14 residues. CDR1 is LNHDA and CDR2 is SQIVND in the germline V gene (reference sequence). The DNA of the CDR3 is TGTGCCAGTAGTATCTTATACATGAACACTGAAGCTTTCTTT. This encodes CASSILYMNTEAFF.

This clonotype was counted many times. The gene calls are TRBV20-1 and TRBJ2-7, with 11 nucleotides matching TRBD2. This CDR3 is built from 14 residues. V lost 3 bases to trimming and J lost 1 base; unmatched junction nucleotides: 2. The V gene's germline CDR1 is DFQATT and CDR2 SNEGSKA (reference sequence). CDR3 sequence reads: CSARLAGGSYEQYF. The DNA for the CDR3 is TGCAGTGCTAGGTTAGCGGGAGGGTCCTACGAGCAGTACTTC.

CDR3 amino acids: CASSLFVTGELFF. The CDR3 DNA reads as TGTGCCAGCTCATTATTTGTCACCGGGGAGCTGTTTTTT. This sequence joins TRBV18 and TRBJ2-2, with D uncertain. Germline assignment: CDR1 KGHSH and CDR2 LQKENI. The CDR3 loop spans 13 amino acids. V was pared by 5 bases and J by 4 bases, with 8 bases between.

This clonotype was seen repeatedly, ten times or more. The chain is built from TRBV20-1 and TRBJ1-5; TRBD1 might be the D (5 bases). The CDR3 consists of 13 residues. The V and J ends lost 6 bases and 6 bases respectively, with 15 bases between them. The germline gives CDR1 DFQATT, CDR2 SNEGSKA (reference sequence). CDR3 loop: CSATTGGRQPQHF. The CDR3 nucleotides are TGCAGTGCCACTACAGGAGGCCGTCAGCCCCAGCATTTT.

This clonotype was seen just once. The chain employs TRBV29-1 and TRBJ1-2; D not resolved. CDR3 size: 11 residues. The germline V gene has CDR1 SQVTM and CDR2 ANQGSEA. The germline V and J ends were trimmed by 4 bases and 6 bases, with 9 bases remaining between them. The CDR3 reads CSVVDGNGYTF. The DNA for the CDR3 is TGCAGCGTTGTGGATGGTAATGGCTACACCTTC. Combining the CDR3 with reference TRBV29-1 and TRBJ1-2 gives the whole variable domain SAVISQKPSRDICQRGTSLTIQCQVDSQVTMMFWYRQQPGQSLTLIATANQGSEATYESGFVIDKFPISRPNLTFSTLTVSNMSPEDSSIYLCSVVDGNGYTFGSGTRLTVV.

The sample holds many counts of this clonotype. The chain carries TRBV5-1 and TRBJ2-1; 7 bases line up with TRBD1. The CDR3 length is 15 residues. Unmatched junction bases numbered 2, after V lost 0 bases and J lost 2 bases. The germline V gene has CDR1 SGHRS and CDR2 YFSETQ. CDR3 bases: TGCGCCAGCAGCTTGGGGCAGGGGGCCTACAATGAGCAGTTCTTC. This codes for CASSLGQGAYNEQFF.

This clonotype has at least ten counts. This rearrangement joins TRBV5-1 to TRBJ2-5; 7 nucleotides align to TRBD2. The CDR3 extends over 14 amino acids. The V segment lost 0 bases and the J segment 5 bases; nucleotides outside the gene matches: 4. The V gene's germline CDR1 is SGHRS and CDR2 YFSETQ. The CDR3 protein is CASSLGRGTETQYF. As DNA, the CDR3 is TGCGCCAGCAGCTTGGGGCGGGGGACGGAGACCCAGTACTTC.

This clonotype was picked up a small number of times. The chain employs TRBV28 and TRBJ1-5, with unresolved D. This CDR3 contains 14 residues. Germline V gene lookup returns CDR1 MDHEN and CDR2 SYDVKM. The V gene lost 5 bases and the J gene lost 5 bases, with 13 bases spanning the gap. CDR3 coding DNA: TGTGCCAGCAGTCCAGGTAGTGTGGATCAGCCCCAGCATTTT. It yields the protein CASSPGSVDQPQHF.

This clonotype was found many times. The rearrangement uses TRBV29-1 and TRBJ2-3, with 9 bases fitting TRBD2. This CDR3 is built from 14 residues. V dropped 3 bases and J dropped 3; count of bases not matched to a gene: 4. From germline, CDR1 is SQVTM and CDR2 ANQGSEA. The CDR3 bases are TGCAGCGTTGATAAAGCGGGAGGTACAGATACGCAGTATTTT. Its translation: CSVDKAGGTDTQYF.

CDR3: CASSQVAESYEQYF. In nucleotides, the CDR3 is TGTGCCAGCAGCCAGGTCGCGGAGAGCTACGAGCAGTACTTC. V and J are TRBV3-1 and TRBJ2-7, with D unresolved. Germline V gene data show CDR1 as LGHDT and CDR2 as YNNKEL (reference sequence). V was cut by 3 bases and J by 3 bases, with 12 bases left in between. The CDR3 covers 14 residues.

In this sample, this clonotype turned up many times. V usage is TRBV7-9 and J usage is TRBJ2-2; no clear D gene. The CDR3 spans 15 residues. V was clipped by 6 bases and J by 4 bases, with 15 bases between them. The germline gives CDR1 SEHNR, CDR2 FQNEAQ (reference sequence). CDR3 sequence (DNA): TGTGCCAGCAGTTTAAGGACCTTACTCACCGGGGAGCTGTTTTTT. Its translation: CASSLRTLLTGELFF.

This clonotype was observed a few times. V usage is TRBV5-1 and J usage is TRBJ1-4; TRBD1 agrees at 7 bases. The J segment lost 2 bases and the V segment lost 0 bases, leaving 4 bases of the junction unmatched. This CDR3 has 16 residues. Germline assignment: CDR1 SGHRS and CDR2 YFSETQ. The DNA of the CDR3 is TGCGCCAGCAGCTTGGGGCCGGGACAGACTAATGAAAAACTGTTTTTT. Its protein is CASSLGPGQTNEKLFF.

This clonotype was seen repeatedly, ten times or more. This chain connects TRBV5-6 to TRBJ2-7; D is ambiguous. Trimming left V 2 bases short and J 2 bases short, with 8 bases between. This CDR3 is built from 13 residues. Germline CDR1 SGHDT, CDR2 YYEEEE. The CDR3 loop reads CASSLHTPYEQYF. CDR3 nucleotides: TGTGCCAGCAGCTTACACACACCCTACGAGCAGTACTTC.

CDR3 in amino acids: CASSRWGASATGELFF. The CDR3 nucleotides are TGCGCCAGCAGCCGGTGGGGGGCTAGCGCAACCGGGGAGCTGTTTTTT. The J gene is TRBJ2-2, the V gene TRBV5-1, with D perhaps TRBD1 or TRBD2 (6 bases each). In germline, CDR1 is SGHRS, CDR2 YFSETQ. CDR3 size: 16 residues. Between the trimmed V and J ends, which lost 4 bases and 5 bases, there was a span of 18 bases.

Many counts were recorded for this clonotype. The genes are TRBV11-2 and TRBJ2-1, with 9 bases identical to TRBD2. Germline V gene sequence: CDR1 SGHAT, CDR2 FQNNGV. With 6 bases clipped from V and 4 bases from J, the junction kept 10 bases outside the gene matches. The length of the CDR3 is 16 residues. CDR3 loop: CASSPRSAGGYNEQFF. The CDR3 nucleotides read TGTGCCAGCAGTCCTCGATCAGCGGGAGGTTACAATGAGCAGTTCTTC.

This clonotype was detected a few times. The J gene is TRBJ2-3, the V gene TRBV25-1, with no clear D. Germline V lookup: CDR1 MGHDK, CDR2 SYGVNS. Trimming left V 8 bases short and J 2 bases short, with 14 bases between. This CDR3 region has 14 residues. In nucleotides, the CDR3 is TGTGCCAGCTCTGAGAGGCAGTCCACAGATACGCAGTATTTT. Translation: CASSERQSTDTQYF.

Ten or more counts support this clonotype. The rearrangement uses TRBV6-5 and TRBJ1-3; 7 bases are a match to TRBD1. V shed 4 bases and J 8 bases; nucleotides not matched to a gene: 5. CDR3 length: 13 amino acids. The germline gives CDR1 MNHEY, CDR2 SVGAGI. The CDR3 bases are TGTGCCAGCAGTTCGAGACAGGGTTACACCATATATTTT. This gives the protein CASSSRQGYTIYF.

There are a few counts of this clonotype. The chain has TRBV11-2 and TRBJ2-1, with no clear D. The CDR3 runs 12 residues. Trimming removed 8 bases from V and 5 bases from J, with 10 bases in between. Germline V gene data show CDR1 as SGHAT and CDR2 as FQNNGV. CDR3 sequence reads: CASGLWNNEQFF. The CDR3 DNA follows: TGTGCCAGCGGGCTTTGGAACAATGAGCAGTTCTTC. The whole variable domain, filled in from reference TRBV11-2 and TRBJ2-1, reads EAGVAQSPRYKIIEKRQSVAFWCNPISGHATLYWYQQILGQGPKLLIQFQNNGVVDDSQLPKDRFSAERLKGVDSTLKIQPAKLEDSAVYLCASGLWNNEQFFGPGTRLTVL.

This clonotype has a count of ten or more. The chain links TRBV4-1 to TRBJ1-5; 8 bases are a match to TRBD1. With 1 base clipped from V and 1 base from J, the junction kept 0 bases outside the gene matches. Germline V lookup: CDR1 MGHRA, CDR2 YSYEKL. The CDR3 has 15 amino acids. The CDR3 sequence: CASSQGQGSNQPQHF. As DNA, the CDR3 is TGCGCCAGCAGCCAAGGACAGGGGAGCAATCAGCCCCAGCATTTT.

V and J are TRBV28 and TRBJ2-7; D is unclear. Germline CDR1 MDHEN, CDR2 SYDVKM. CDR3 size: 12 residues. Trimming left V 4 bases short and J 6 bases short, with 10 bases between. CDR3 protein: CASSSGMGEQYF. CDR3 nucleotide sequence: TGTGCCAGCAGTTCTGGCATGGGCGAGCAGTACTTC.

This clonotype was recorded many times. J is TRBJ2-3 and V is TRBV19; TRBD2 might be the D (5 bases). CDR3 length: 16 amino acids. CDR1 and CDR2 from the germline V gene are LNHDA and SQIVND (reference sequence). Trimming took 6 bases from V and 1 from J, leaving 17 bases between them. The DNA of the CDR3 is TGTGCCAGTAGCTCACGGGTAGTGGAGGGCACAGATACGCAGTATTTT. Protein product: CASSSRVVEGTDTQYF.

The chain recombines TRBV3-1 with TRBJ2-6; D perhaps matches TRBD1 (5 bases). V lost 8 bases to trimming and J lost 2 bases, with 10 bases between them. The CDR3 extends over 14 amino acids. CDR1 and CDR2 from the germline V gene are LGHDT and YNNKEL (reference sequence). The CDR3 reads CASSRAAGANVLTF. CDR3 nucleotides: TGTGCCAGCTCCAGGGCGGCTGGGGCCAACGTCCTGACTTTC.

This clonotype was picked up many times. The CDR3 DNA reads as TGTGCCAGCAGTTTATTGGGCGCAGCCTACGAGCAGTACTTC. This translates into CASSLLGAAYEQYF. The V call is TRBV12-3 or TRBV12-4, the J call TRBJ2-7; D is ambiguous. V lost 2 bases to trimming and J lost 2 bases, with 10 bases between them. The CDR3 contains 14 residues.

In its sample, this clonotype was seen many times. This chain joins TRBV4-1 and TRBJ2-1; D is possibly TRBD2 (5 bases). The CDR3 is made up of 14 amino acids. The V end was cut by 3 bases, the J end by 4 bases, with 10 bases between. Per germline, CDR1 MGHRA and CDR2 YSYEKL. The DNA for the CDR3 is TGCGCCAGCAGCCAGGAGGACTTTTACAATGAGCAGTTCTTC. Translated, it gives CASSQEDFYNEQFF.